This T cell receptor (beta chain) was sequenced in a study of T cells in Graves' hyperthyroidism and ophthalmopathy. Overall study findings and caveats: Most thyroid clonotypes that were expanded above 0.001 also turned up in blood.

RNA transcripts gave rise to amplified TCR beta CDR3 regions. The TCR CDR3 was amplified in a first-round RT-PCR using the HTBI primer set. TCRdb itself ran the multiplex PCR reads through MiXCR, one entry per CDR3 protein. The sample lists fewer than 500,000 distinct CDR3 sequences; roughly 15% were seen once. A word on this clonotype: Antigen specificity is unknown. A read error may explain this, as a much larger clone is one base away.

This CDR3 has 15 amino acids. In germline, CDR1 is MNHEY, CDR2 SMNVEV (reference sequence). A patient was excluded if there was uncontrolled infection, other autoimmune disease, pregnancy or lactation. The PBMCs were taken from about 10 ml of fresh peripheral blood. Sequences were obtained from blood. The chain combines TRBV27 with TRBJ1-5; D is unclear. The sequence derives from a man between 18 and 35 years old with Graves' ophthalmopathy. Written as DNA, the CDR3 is TGTGCCCGCAGAGTAACGGACCTTAGCAATCAGCCCCAGCATTTT. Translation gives CARRVTDLSNQPQHF.